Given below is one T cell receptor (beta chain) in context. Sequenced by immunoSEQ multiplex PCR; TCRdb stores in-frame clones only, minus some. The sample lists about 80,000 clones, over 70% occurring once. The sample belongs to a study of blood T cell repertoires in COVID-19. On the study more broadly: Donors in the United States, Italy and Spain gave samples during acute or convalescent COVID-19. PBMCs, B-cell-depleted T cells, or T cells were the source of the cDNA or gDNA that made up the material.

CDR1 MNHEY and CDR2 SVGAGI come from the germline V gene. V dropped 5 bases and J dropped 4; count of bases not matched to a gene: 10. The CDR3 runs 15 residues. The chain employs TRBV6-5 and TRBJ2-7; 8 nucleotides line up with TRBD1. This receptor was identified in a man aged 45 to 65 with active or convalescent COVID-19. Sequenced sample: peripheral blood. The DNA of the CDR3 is TGTGCCAGCAGTAGTACAGGGGGAACAGTTTACGAGCAGTACTTC. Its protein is CASSSTGGTVYEQYF.